This T cell receptor (beta chain) was found in a study of blood T cell repertoires in COVID-19. V was pared by 7 bases and J by 3 bases, with 6 bases between. Germline CDR1 reads MNHNY; CDR2 reads SVGAGI (reference sequence). This CDR3 has 11 residues. TCRdb keeps only in-frame clones here, not all; method: immunoSEQ multiplex PCR. The repertoire has about 140,000 clones, approximately 88% of them found once; the top ten carry 1.5% to 2%. Input material: peripheral blood. The chain carries TRBV6-6 and TRBJ1-1; D not certain. This sequence was found in a man aged 65-85 years with acute or convalescent COVID-19. In DNA, the CDR3 is TGTGCCAGCAATTCGGACACTGAAGCTTTCTTT. It translates to CASNSDTEAFF.